This T cell receptor beta chain was identified during a study of blood T cell repertoires in COVID-19. As originally analysed: Reference gene primer amplification gave nucleated cell count estimates. The table came from immunoSEQ multiplex PCR; TCRdb's copy has only in-frame clones and leaves some out. The DNA was the basis for D and trimming; V, J and clone size are from that table. This sample has around 190,000 clones, with 75% to 85% found just once. Germline assignment: CDR1 MNHEY and CDR2 SVGAGI. CDR3 length: 16 amino acids. V trimming: 1 base; J trimming: 0 bases; junction bases outside the gene matches: 1.

Input material: peripheral blood. The chain links TRBV6-5 to TRBJ1-4, with TRBD1 identical over 8 bases. This TCR was recovered from a woman in her 40s with COVID-19, enrolled during active disease. CDR3 amino acids: CASSYWTGSTNEKLFF. In nucleotides, the CDR3 is TGTGCCAGCAGTTACTGGACAGGGTCAACTAATGAAAAACTGTTTTTT.